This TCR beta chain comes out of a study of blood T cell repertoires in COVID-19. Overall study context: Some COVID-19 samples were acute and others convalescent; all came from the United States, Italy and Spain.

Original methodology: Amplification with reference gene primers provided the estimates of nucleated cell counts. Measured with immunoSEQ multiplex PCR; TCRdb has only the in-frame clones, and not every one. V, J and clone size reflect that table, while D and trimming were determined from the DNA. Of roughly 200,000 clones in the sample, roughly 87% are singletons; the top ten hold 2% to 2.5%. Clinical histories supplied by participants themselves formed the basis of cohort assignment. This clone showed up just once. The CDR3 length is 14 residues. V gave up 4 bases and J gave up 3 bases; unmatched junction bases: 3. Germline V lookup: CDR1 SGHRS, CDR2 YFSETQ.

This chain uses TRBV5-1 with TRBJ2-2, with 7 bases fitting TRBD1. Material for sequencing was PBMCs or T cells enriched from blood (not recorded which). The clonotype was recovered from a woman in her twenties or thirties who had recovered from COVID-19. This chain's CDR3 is CASSPGQHTGELFF. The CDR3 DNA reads TGCGCCAGCAGCCCGGGACAGCACACCGGGGAGCTGTTTTTT.